A selection of T cell receptor beta chains follows, all from one sample in a study of blood T cell repertoires in COVID-19. Data came from immunoSEQ multiplex PCR; TCRdb stores just in-frame clones and leaves some out. The sample holds about 21,000 clones, about 85% seen once. The sequenced sample was peripheral blood. The receptors originated from a human donor with active COVID-19. The donor label of this sample is uncertain. CDR3s include the opening cysteine and the closing phenylalanine or tryptophan. A D gene is named only where the DNA matches it firmly. The listing skips clone size in some rows; elsewhere it reads once, few, many or a size class.

v_gene: TRBV11-2
len: 15
abundance: once
d_gene: TRBD2
j_gene: TRBJ2-7
CDR3aa: CASSPGLAGPHEQYF
CDR3nt: TGTGCCAGCAGCCCGGGACTAGCGGGACCCCACGAGCAGTACTTC

v_gene: TRBV4-2
len: 14
abundance: .
d_gene: .
j_gene: TRBJ2-7
CDR3aa: CASSQLSGSYEQYF
CDR3nt: TGTGCCAGCAGCCAGCTTAGCGGTTCCTACGAGCAGTACTTC

v_gene: TRBV7-9
len: 12
abundance: .
d_gene: .
j_gene: TRBJ2-1
CDR3aa: CASSLGQNEQFF
CDR3nt: TGTGCCAGCAGCTTAGGGCAGAATGAGCAGTTCTTC

v_gene: TRBV18
len: 17
abundance: .
d_gene: TRBD1
j_gene: TRBJ2-2
CDR3aa: CASSPPSGQGAPGELFF
CDR3nt: TGTGCCAGCTCACCACCTTCAGGACAGGGGGCCCCCGGGGAGCTGTTTTTT

v_gene: TRBV13
len: 16
abundance: .
d_gene: .
j_gene: TRBJ2-5
CDR3aa: CASSLGRDFGSETQYF
CDR3nt: TGTGCCAGCAGCTTAGGTCGGGACTTCGGGTCGGAGACCCAGTACTTC

v_gene: TRBV19
len: 11
abundance: .
d_gene: .
j_gene: TRBJ2-7
CDR3aa: CASRGAYEQYF
CDR3nt: TGTGCCAGTAGAGGGGCCTACGAGCAGTACTTC

v_gene: TRBV5-1
len: 15
abundance: once
d_gene: TRBD2
j_gene: TRBJ2-7
CDR3aa: CASSLEGTSGYEQYF
CDR3nt: TGCGCCAGCAGCTTGGAGGGGACTAGCGGCTACGAGCAGTACTTC

v_gene: TRBV9
len: 17
abundance: .
d_gene: .
j_gene: TRBJ1-4
CDR3aa: CASSVAPGTATNEKLFF
CDR3nt: TGTGCCAGCAGCGTAGCTCCGGGGACTGCAACTAATGAAAAACTGTTTTTT

v_gene: TRBV5-1
len: 15
abundance: .
d_gene: .
j_gene: TRBJ2-5
CDR3aa: CASSLGYTTQETQYF
CDR3nt: TGCGCCAGCAGCTTGGGTTACACCACACAAGAGACCCAGTACTTC

v_gene: TRBV27
len: 17
abundance: .
d_gene: TRBD1
j_gene: TRBJ1-2
CDR3aa: CASSPSRDRVTNYGYTF
CDR3nt: TGTGCCAGCAGTCCCTCCCGGGACAGGGTGACTAACTATGGCTACACCTTC

v_gene: TRBV12-3/TRBV12-4
len: 12
abundance: .
d_gene: .
j_gene: TRBJ2-1
CDR3aa: CASSISGGEQFF
CDR3nt: TGTGCCAGCAGCATCAGTGGCGGTGAGCAGTTCTTC

v_gene: TRBV19
len: 16
abundance: .
d_gene: .
j_gene: TRBJ2-5
CDR3aa: CASSQPYRAAQETQYF
CDR3nt: TGTGCCAGTAGTCAACCCTACAGGGCCGCCCAAGAGACCCAGTACTTC

v_gene: TRBV6-6
len: 11
abundance: .
d_gene: .
j_gene: TRBJ2-7
CDR3aa: CASRGGSEQYF
CDR3nt: TGTGCCAGCAGGGGAGGTTCCGAGCAGTACTTC

v_gene: TRBV28
len: 13
abundance: .
d_gene: .
j_gene: TRBJ2-7
CDR3aa: CASSSWDSSEQYF
CDR3nt: TGTGCCAGCAGTTCATGGGACTCCTCCGAGCAGTACTTC

v_gene: TRBV7-7
len: 11
abundance: .
d_gene: TRBD1
j_gene: TRBJ1-2
CDR3aa: CASSQRQGATF
CDR3nt: TGTGCTAGCAGCCAACGACAGGGTGCAACCTTC

v_gene: TRBV7-8
len: 14
abundance: .
d_gene: .
j_gene: TRBJ2-7
CDR3aa: CASSLTSLGNEQYF
CDR3nt: TGTGCCAGCAGCTTAACTAGTTTAGGCAACGAGCAGTACTTC

v_gene: TRBV6-2/TRBV6-3
len: 17
abundance: .
d_gene: TRBD1
j_gene: TRBJ1-1
CDR3aa: CASSLVPGQGRRPEAFF
CDR3nt: TGTGCCAGCAGCCTCGTCCCGGGACAGGGGAGGCGGCCTGAAGCTTTCTTT